A selection of T cell receptor beta chains follows, all from one sample in a study of blood T cells in healthy people across ages. TCRdb redid the calling of the 5' RACE reads with MiXCR, one entry per CDR3 protein. The table has approximately 800,000 distinct CDR3 sequences, approximately 25% seen once. This sample also belongs to another study, concerning T cells of mothers and their children.

Sequencing used blood. The receptors come from a boy younger than 18 in good health. Both conserved end residues are part of each CDR3.

>TRBV28|TRBJ1-4
CASHEGGKATNEKLFF
>TRBV27|TRBJ1-1
CASRDTGREAFF
>TRBV5-1|TRBJ2-2
CASSFLRGDTGELFF
>TRBV10-3|TRBJ2-7
CAISEMAREVSEQYF
>TRBV7-6|TRBJ1-2
CASSLVPAGQTSYGYTF
>TRBV9|TRBJ2-1
CASSVQDSKGYEQFF
>TRBV6-1|TRBJ1-5
CASMQGASNQPQHF
>TRBV28|TRBJ2-2
CASRPGTDPGELFF
>TRBV6-5|TRBJ2-1
CASSYSGQGWNEQFF
>TRBV29-1|TRBJ2-1
CSGGTGSLVDEQFF
>TRBV6-5|TRBJ1-1
CASSYSFSLGAFF
>TRBV7-2|TRBJ1-6
CASSSQGGAFFIPLHF
>TRBV7-8|TRBJ2-3
CASSFHVDTQYF
>TRBV7-9|TRBJ2-1
CASSLVLEGGEQFF
>TRBV10-3|TRBJ2-1
CAISEKRTLIFYNEQFF
>TRBV7-2|TRBJ2-3
CASSPQGEEADTQYF
>TRBV4-1|-
CASSQPVQGEQFF
>TRBV9|TRBJ2-7
CASSIGGSYEQYF
>TRBV27|TRBJ2-5
CASSFPGAGEQYF
>TRBV7-2|TRBJ2-1
CASSLAGTGPYDEQFF
>TRBV5-1|TRBJ2-7
CASSLGLAGGTYEQYF
>TRBV7-9|TRBJ1-1
CASSPAQGANTEAFF
>TRBV9|-
CASSAGQGASINEQFF
>TRBV28|TRBJ1-4
CASSLGTGIFGLFF
>TRBV6-2/TRBV6-3|TRBJ1-6
CASSYGRGLSPLHF
>TRBV7-2|TRBJ2-5
CASSLGTSGGLGETQYF
>TRBV5-1|TRBJ1-2
CASSFRQGREGYGYTF
>TRBV4-1|-
CASSQASSPGYEQYF